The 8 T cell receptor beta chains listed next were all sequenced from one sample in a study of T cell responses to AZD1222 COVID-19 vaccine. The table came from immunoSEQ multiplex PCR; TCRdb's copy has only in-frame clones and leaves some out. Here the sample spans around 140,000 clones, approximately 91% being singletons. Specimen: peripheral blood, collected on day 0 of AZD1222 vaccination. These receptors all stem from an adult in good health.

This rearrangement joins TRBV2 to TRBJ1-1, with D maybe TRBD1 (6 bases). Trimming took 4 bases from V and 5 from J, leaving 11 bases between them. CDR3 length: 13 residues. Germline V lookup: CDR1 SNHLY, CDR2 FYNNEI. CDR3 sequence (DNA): TGTGCCAGCAGTGTTAGGGGGGGGACTGAAGCTTTCTTT. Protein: CASSVRGGTEAFF.

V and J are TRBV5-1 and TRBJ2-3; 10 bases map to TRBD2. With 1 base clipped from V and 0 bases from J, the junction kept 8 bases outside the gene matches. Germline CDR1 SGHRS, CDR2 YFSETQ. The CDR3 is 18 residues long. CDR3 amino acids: CASSLFGLAETSTDTQYF. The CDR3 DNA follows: TGCGCCAGCAGCTTGTTTGGACTAGCGGAGACTAGCACAGATACGCAGTATTTT.

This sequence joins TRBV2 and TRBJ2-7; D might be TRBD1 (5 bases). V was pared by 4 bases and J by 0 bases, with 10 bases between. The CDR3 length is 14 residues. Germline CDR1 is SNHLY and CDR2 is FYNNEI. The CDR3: CASSGTLDSYEQYF. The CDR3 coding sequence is TGTGCCAGCAGTGGGACACTCGACTCCTACGAGCAGTACTTC.

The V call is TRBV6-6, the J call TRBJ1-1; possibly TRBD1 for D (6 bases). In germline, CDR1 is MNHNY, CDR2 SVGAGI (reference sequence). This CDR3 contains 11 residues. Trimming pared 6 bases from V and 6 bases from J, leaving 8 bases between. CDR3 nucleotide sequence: TGTGCCAGCAGCCGGACAGCTGAAGCTTTCTTT. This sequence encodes CASSRTAEAFF.

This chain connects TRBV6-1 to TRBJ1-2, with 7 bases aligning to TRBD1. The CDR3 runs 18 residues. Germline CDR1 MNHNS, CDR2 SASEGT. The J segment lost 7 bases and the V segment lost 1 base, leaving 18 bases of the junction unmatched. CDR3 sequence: CASSEVSIPGTVRSGYTF. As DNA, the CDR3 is TGTGCCAGCAGTGAAGTGAGTATTCCCGGGACAGTCCGTTCTGGCTACACCTTC.

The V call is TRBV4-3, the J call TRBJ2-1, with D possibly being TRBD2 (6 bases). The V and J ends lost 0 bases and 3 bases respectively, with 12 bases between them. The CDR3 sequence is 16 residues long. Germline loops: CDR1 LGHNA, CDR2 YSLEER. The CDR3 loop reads CASSQDWDSGYNEQFF. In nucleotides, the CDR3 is TGCGCCAGCAGCCAAGATTGGGATAGCGGCTACAATGAGCAGTTCTTC.

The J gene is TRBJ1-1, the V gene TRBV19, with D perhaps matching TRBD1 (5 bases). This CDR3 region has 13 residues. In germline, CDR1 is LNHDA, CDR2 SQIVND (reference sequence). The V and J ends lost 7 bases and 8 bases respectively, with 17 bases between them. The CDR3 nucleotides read TGTGCCAGTATGTGGGGGGGTGTCCCGGAAGCTTTCTTT. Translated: CASMWGGVPEAFF.

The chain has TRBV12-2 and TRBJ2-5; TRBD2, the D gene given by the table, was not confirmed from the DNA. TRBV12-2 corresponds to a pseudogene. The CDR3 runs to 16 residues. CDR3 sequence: CASRLAGGLAQETQYF. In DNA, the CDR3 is TGTGCAAGTCGCTTAGCGGGGGGGCTAGCGCAAGAGACCCAGTACTTC.